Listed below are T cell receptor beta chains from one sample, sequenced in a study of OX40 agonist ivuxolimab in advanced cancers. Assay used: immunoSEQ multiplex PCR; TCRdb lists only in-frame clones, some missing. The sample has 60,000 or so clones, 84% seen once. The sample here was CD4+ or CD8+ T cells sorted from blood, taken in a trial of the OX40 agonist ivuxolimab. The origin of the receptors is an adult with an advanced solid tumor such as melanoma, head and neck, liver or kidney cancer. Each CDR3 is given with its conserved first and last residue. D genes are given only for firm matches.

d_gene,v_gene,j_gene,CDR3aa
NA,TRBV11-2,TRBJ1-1,CASSKDRTVPEAFF
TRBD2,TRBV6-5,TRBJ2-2,CASSREGGYTGELFF
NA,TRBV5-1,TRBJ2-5,CASSFFETQYF
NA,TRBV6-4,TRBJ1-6,CAGVRAPYNSPLHF
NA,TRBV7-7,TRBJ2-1,CASSEGIGWANEQFF
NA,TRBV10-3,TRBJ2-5,CATSRGGGVETQYF
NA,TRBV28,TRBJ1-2,CASSRNNYGYTF
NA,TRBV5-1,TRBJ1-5,CASSPTLGDQPQHF
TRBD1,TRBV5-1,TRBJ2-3,CASSLGDRRTDTQYF
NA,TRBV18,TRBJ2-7,CASSTSRDEQYF
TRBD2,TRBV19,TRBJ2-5,CASSVGLLAAQETQYF
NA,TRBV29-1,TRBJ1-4,CSVGEGRWEKLFF
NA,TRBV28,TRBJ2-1,CASSLIGDEQFF
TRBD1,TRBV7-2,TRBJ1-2,CASSARDRSGYTF
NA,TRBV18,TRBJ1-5,CASSPSGFVGDQPQHF
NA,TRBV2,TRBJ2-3,CASSEEGDTQYF
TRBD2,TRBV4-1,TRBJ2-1,CASSHRLAGSDNEQFF
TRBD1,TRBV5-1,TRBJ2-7,CASSYPGTDPSEQYF
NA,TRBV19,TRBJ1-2,CASSVRNYGYTF
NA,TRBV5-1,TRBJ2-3,CASSLQGGRADTQYF
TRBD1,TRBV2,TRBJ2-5,CASREDRTEETQYF
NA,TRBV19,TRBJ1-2,CASKEGTDYGYTF
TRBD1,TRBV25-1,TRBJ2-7,CASSDARDSLHEQYF
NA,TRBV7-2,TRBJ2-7,CASSYSVQSYEQYF
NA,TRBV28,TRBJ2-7,CASGAEIPYEQYF
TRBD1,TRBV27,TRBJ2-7,CASSSRARQGTSEQYF
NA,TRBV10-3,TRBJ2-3,CAISESVGRSDTQYF
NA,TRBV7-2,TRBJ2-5,CASSLGGVIQETQYF
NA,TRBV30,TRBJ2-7,CAWSSPGRGSFRNNEQYF
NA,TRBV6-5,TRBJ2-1,CASSRTLEEQFF